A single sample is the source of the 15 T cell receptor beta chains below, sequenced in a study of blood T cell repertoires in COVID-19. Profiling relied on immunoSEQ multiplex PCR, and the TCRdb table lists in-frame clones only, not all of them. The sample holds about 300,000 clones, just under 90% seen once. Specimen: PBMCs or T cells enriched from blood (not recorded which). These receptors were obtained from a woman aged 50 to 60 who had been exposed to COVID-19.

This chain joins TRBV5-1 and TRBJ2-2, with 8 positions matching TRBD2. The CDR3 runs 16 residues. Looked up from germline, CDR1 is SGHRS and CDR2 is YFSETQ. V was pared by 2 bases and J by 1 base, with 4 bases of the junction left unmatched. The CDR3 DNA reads TGCGCCAGCAGCTTAAATAGCGGGAAGAACACCGGGGAGCTGTTTTTT. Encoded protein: CASSLNSGKNTGELFF.

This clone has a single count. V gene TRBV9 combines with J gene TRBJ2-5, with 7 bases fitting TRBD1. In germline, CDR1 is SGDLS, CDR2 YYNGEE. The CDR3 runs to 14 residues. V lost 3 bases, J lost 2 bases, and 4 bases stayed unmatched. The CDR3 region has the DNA TGTGCCAGCAGCGGACAGGGCCAGCAAGAGACCCAGTACTTC. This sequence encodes CASSGQGQQETQYF.

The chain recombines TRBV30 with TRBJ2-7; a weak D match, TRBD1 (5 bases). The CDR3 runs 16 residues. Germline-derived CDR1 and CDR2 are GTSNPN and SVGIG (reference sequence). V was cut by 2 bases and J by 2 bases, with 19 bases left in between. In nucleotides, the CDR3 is TGTGCCTGGAGTTCTTTTGTGACAGTTCCAACCTACGAGCAGTACTTC. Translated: CAWSSFVTVPTYEQYF.

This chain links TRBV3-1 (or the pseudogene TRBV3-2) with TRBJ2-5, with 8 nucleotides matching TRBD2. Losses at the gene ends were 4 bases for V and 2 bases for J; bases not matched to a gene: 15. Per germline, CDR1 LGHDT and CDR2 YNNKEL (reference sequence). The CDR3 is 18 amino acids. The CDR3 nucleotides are TGTGCCAGCAGCCGAAGATTGGTGACTAGCGAGTTTCAAGAGACCCAGTACTTC. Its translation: CASSRRLVTSEFQETQYF.

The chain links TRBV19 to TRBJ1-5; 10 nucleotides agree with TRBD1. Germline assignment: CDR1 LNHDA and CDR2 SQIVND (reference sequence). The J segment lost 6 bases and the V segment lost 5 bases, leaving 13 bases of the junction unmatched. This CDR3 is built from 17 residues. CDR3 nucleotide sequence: TGTGCCAGTAGTGCCCGGGACAGGGGCTTAGGTGGTCAGCCCCAGCATTTT. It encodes CASSARDRGLGGQPQHF.

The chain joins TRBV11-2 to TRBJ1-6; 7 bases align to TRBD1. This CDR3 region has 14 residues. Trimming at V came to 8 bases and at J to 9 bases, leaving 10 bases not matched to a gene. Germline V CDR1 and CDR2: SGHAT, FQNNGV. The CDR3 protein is CASGETGTLSPLHF. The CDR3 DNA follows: TGTGCCAGCGGTGAGACAGGGACTCTTTCACCCCTCCACTTT.

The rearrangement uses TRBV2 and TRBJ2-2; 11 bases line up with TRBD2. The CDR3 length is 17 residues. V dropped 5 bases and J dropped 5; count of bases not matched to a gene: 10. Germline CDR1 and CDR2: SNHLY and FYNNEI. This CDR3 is CASSHSTSGGKTGELFF. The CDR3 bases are TGTGCCAGCAGTCACTCCACTAGCGGGGGAAAAACCGGGGAGCTGTTTTTT.

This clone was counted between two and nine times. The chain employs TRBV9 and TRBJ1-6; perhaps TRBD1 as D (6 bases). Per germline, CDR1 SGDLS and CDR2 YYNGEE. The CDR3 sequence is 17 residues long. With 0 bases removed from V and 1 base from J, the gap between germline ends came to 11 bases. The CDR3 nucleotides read TGTGCCAGCAGCGTAGCTAGGACAGAATCCTATAATTCACCCCTCCACTTT. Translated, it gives CASSVARTESYNSPLHF.

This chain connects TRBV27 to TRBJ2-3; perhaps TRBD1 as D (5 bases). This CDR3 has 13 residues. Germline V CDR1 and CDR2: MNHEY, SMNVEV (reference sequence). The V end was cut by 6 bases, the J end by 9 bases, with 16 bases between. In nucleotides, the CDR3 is TGTGCCAGCAGCCTTAAAACAGGTCGGACGCAGTATTTT. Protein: CASSLKTGRTQYF.

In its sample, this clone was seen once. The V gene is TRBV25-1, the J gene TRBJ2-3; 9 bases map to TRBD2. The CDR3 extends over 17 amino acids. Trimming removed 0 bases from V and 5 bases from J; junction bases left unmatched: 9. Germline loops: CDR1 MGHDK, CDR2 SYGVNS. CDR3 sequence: CASSEYRAGGPQDTQYF. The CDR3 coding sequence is TGTGCCAGCAGTGAATATCGGGCGGGGGGGCCGCAAGATACGCAGTATTTT. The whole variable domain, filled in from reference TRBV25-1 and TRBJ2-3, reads EADIYQTPRYLVIGTGKKITLECSQTMGHDKMYWYQQDPGMELHLIHYSYGVNSTEKGDLSSESTVSRIRTEHFPLTLESARPSHTSQYLCASSEYRAGGPQDTQYFGPGTRLTVL.

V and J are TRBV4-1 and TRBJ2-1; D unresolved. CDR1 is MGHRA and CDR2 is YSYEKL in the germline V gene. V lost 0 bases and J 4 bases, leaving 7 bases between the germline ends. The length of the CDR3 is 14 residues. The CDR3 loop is CASSQDSQYNEQFF. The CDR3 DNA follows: TGCGCCAGCAGCCAAGATTCGCAGTACAATGAGCAGTTCTTC.

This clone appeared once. The CDR3 is CASSPGGIDQETQYF. CDR3 nucleotide sequence: TGTGCCAGCAGCCCAGGTGGTATCGATCAAGAGACCCAGTACTTC. The chain joins TRBV3-1 (or the pseudogene TRBV3-2) to TRBJ2-5; D is undetermined. Germline assignment: CDR1 LGHDT and CDR2 YNNKEL (reference sequence). This CDR3 has 15 amino acids. Between the trimmed V and J ends, which lost 4 bases and 2 bases, there was a span of 14 bases.

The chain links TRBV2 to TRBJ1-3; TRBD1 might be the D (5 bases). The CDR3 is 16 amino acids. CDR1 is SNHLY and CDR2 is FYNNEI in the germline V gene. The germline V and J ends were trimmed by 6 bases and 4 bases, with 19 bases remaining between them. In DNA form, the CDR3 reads TGTGCCAGCAGGGGATTGCCCAGGGTTCACGGAAACACCATATATTTT. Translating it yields CASRGLPRVHGNTIYF.

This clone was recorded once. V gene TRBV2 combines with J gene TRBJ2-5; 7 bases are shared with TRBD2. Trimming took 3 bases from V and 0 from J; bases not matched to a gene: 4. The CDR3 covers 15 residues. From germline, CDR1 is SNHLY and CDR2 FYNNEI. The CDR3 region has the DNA TGTGCCAGCAGTGATCTAGCGGCGTACCAAGAGACCCAGTACTTC. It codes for CASSDLAAYQETQYF.

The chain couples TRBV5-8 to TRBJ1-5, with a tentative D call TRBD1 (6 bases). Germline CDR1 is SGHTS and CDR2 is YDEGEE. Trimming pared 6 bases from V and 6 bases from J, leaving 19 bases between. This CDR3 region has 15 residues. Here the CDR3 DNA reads TGTGCCAGCACCGATTTTCCCCCACAGGGTCAGCCCCAGCATTTT. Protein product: CASTDFPPQGQPQHF.